These T cell receptor beta chains were read from a single sample in a study of T cells in Graves' hyperthyroidism and ophthalmopathy. Each CDR3 protein is one row after TCRdb ran MiXCR on the multiplex PCR reads. Here the sample spans hundreds of thousands of distinct CDR3 sequences, around 21% being singletons. The sequencing sample was made of blood. These TCRs come from a man in his thirties or forties with Graves' ophthalmopathy. Both conserved end residues are trimmed from each CDR3.

>TRBV11-2|TRBJ2-5
ASSDQGGQETQY
>TRBV27|TRBJ2-7
ASSYGTGLFEQY
>TRBV11-3|TRBJ2-2
ASSFGGLTGELF
>TRBV7-8|TRBJ2-7
ASSLPGSHYEQY
>TRBV9|TRBJ1-3
ASSVEAGNTIY
>TRBV30|TRBJ1-1
AWKVGTANTEAF
>TRBV10-3|TRBJ1-2
AIAGDDGGYT
>TRBV5-1|TRBJ2-1
ASSPETSYNEQF
>TRBV30|TRBJ2-1
AWSKGLAGTAYNEQF
>TRBV11-2|TRBJ2-7
ASSPDYEQY
>TRBV5-1|TRBJ2-1
ASRKGRGGGAYNEQF
>TRBV12-3/TRBV12-4|TRBJ2-2
ASSYETNTGELF
>TRBV20-1|TRBJ2-3
GARLSSGASTDTQY
>TRBV20-1|TRBJ1-4
SAPGTGNEKLF
>TRBV28|TRBJ2-4
ASQGSILAENIQY
>TRBV11-2|TRBJ2-7
ASSVGLADSYEQY
>TRBV24-1|TRBJ1-5
ATSDTQGRPQH
>TRBV28|TRBJ2-7
ASSFHLATLTYEQY
>TRBV13|TRBJ1-5
ASSLGPGTMDQPQH
>TRBV9|TRBJ1-1
ASSVVEQGATEAF
>TRBV20-1|TRBJ2-1
SAFIPPGQGSSSYNEQF
>TRBV25-1|TRBJ2-3
ASSESRGVWGDTQY
>TRBV6-2/TRBV6-3|TRBJ2-7
ASSSTLTGQHEQY
>TRBV2|TRBJ2-1
ASSEGLAGGLDEQF
>TRBV7-9|TRBJ2-5
ASSFPQAGGVQETQY
>TRBV3-1|TRBJ2-5
ASSQGSGTQETQY
>TRBV2|TRBJ1-3
ASSEAKFRGAFGNTIY
>TRBV12-3/TRBV12-4|TRBJ2-2
ASSTSGTWTGELF
>TRBV13|TRBJ2-3
ASSLRAGDALTDTQY
>TRBV7-9|TRBJ1-5
ASSLGGLINQPQH
>TRBV18|TRBJ2-3
ASSPEGGPTDTQY
>TRBV28|TRBJ2-2
ASSTAGQGISAGELF
>TRBV2|TRBJ1-1
ASRDRRLLSEAF
>TRBV11-2|TRBJ2-5
ASSLRTIQETQY
>TRBV20-1|TRBJ2-5
SARMGQETQY
>TRBV29-1|TRBJ2-3
SVEVTGRGDTQY
>TRBV6-5|TRBJ1-4
ASSYSNRNEKLF
>TRBV28|TRBJ1-5
ASLRLKGTISNQPQH
>TRBV2|TRBJ2-3
ASRRDRTTDTQY
>TRBV4-1|TRBJ1-6
ASSQVAGTKSPLH
>TRBV7-6|TRBJ2-1
ASIHKTRFYNEQF
>TRBV20-1|TRBJ2-7
SARVIRATSGRTYEQY
>TRBV11-2|TRBJ1-1
ASSSARFEAF
>TRBV2|TRBJ1-5
ASSEALRQGLWPQH
>TRBV12-3/TRBV12-4|TRBJ1-4
ASSLQGAEKLF
>TRBV28|TRBJ2-7
ANSVPGQVSEQY
>TRBV7-2|TRBJ1-5
ASSPVDGSNQPQH
>TRBV6-2/TRBV6-3|TRBJ2-3
ASSKAKTTLADTQY
>TRBV24-1|TRBJ2-1
ATSDLQGTSSSYNEQF
>TRBV5-5|TRBJ2-7
ASSLSSSSYEQY
>TRBV27|TRBJ2-1
ASSGRRDYNEQF
>TRBV20-1|TRBJ2-1
SAKTSGSWYNEQF
>TRBV18|TRBJ1-5
ASSIGQPNQPQH
>TRBV4-3|TRBJ2-1
ASSQAGRGNEQF
>TRBV7-9|TRBJ1-1
ASSSPAGQGFTEAF
>TRBV7-2|TRBJ1-1
ASSLRTALNEAF
>TRBV7-2|TRBJ2-5
ASSLNRGGETQY